This T cell receptor beta chain originates from a study of blood T cell repertoires in COVID-19. For the study at large: Both acute and convalescent COVID-19 samples were obtained from the United States, Italy and Spain. T cells, B-cell-depleted T cells, or PBMCs supplied cDNA or gDNA.

The CDR3 loop spans 12 amino acids. V was trimmed by 8 bases and J by 1 base, leaving 7 bases between them. Per the germline V gene, CDR1 is KGHDR and CDR2 is SFDVKD. As originally analysed: Using reference gene primer amplification, nucleated cell counts were estimated. Assay used: immunoSEQ multiplex PCR; TCRdb lists only in-frame clones, some missing. The DNA gave D and trimming, while V, J and clone size come from that table. In the table there are 400,000 or so clones, 80% to 90% of which are singletons. Seattle's cohort entered during active infection and was followed longitudinally. V is TRBV24-1 and J is TRBJ1-1; D unresolved. Sequencing was done on a sample of peripheral blood. This TCR was recovered from a man in his late teens or twenties with COVID-19, enrolled during active disease. The CDR3 bases are TGTGCCACCACCCACAGGAACACTGAAGCTTTCTTT. Its translation is CATTHRNTEAFF.